A single sample is the source of the 5 T cell receptor beta chains below, sequenced in a study of lymphopenia after photon versus proton radiotherapy. Clones were sequenced by immunoSEQ multiplex PCR, and TCRdb holds only the in-frame ones, with some missing. This sample has more than 45,000 clones, with less than 85% found just once. The material sequenced was peripheral blood, taken from a patient treated with proton-based radiotherapy. Source of these receptors: a man aged 55 to 70 with pancreatic cancer.

The CDR3 is CASSFGTLGSQPQHF. Here the CDR3 DNA reads TGTGCCAGCAGCTTCGGGACACTCGGGAGTCAGCCCCAGCATTTT. The chain combines TRBV7-8 with TRBJ1-5; D might be TRBD1 (6 bases). This CDR3 spans 15 amino acids. V gave up 3 bases and J gave up 6 bases, with 15 bases separating them. CDR1 is SGHVS and CDR2 is FQNEAQ in the germline V gene. Filled out from reference TRBV7-8 and TRBJ1-5, the complete variable domain reads GAGVSQSPRYKVAKRGQDVALRCDPISGHVSLFWYQQALGQGPEFLTYFQNEAQLDKSGLPSDRFFAERPEGSVSTLKIQRTQQEDSAVYLCASSFGTLGSQPQHFGDGTRLSIL.

This sequence joins TRBV9 and TRBJ2-3, with 11 bases lining up with TRBD2. The germline gives CDR1 SGDLS, CDR2 YYNGEE. V dropped 4 bases and J dropped 7; count of bases not matched to a gene: 11. This CDR3 is 16 amino acids long. The CDR3 nucleotides read TGTGCCAGCAGCCCCCCCGGGACTAGCGGTATAAATACGCAGTATTTT. This translates into CASSPPGTSGINTQYF.

The chain joins TRBV9 to TRBJ2-7; 14 bases line up with TRBD2. Germline-derived CDR1 and CDR2 are SGDLS and YYNGEE. J gave up 0 bases and V 1 base, and 18 bases lay outside the gene matches. CDR3 length equals 22 residues. CDR3 sequence reads: CASSVTGGLGTSGRTSSYEQYF. The CDR3 nucleotides are TGTGCCAGCAGCGTAACTGGAGGGTTAGGGACTAGCGGGAGAACCAGCTCCTACGAGCAGTACTTC. Full variable domain (remainder filled in from reference TRBV9 and TRBJ2-7): DSGVTQTPKHLITATGQRVTLRCSPRSGDLSVYWYQQSLDQGLQFLIQYYNGEERAKGNILERFSAQQFPDLHSELNLSSLELGDSALYFCASSVTGGLGTSGRTSSYEQYFGPGTRLTVT.

The V and J genes are TRBV11-1 and TRBJ2-7; D may be TRBD1 or TRBD2 (5 bases each). The CDR3 covers 15 residues. Trimming took 5 bases from V and 5 from J, leaving 19 bases between them. Germline lookup yields CDR1 SGHAT and CDR2 FQDESV (reference sequence). The CDR3 coding sequence is TGTGCCAGCAGCCCCCGAAGGGGAGTTGTCAACGAGCAGTACTTC. Its protein product is CASSPRRGVVNEQYF.

The chain has TRBV5-6 and TRBJ2-7, with 9 nucleotides matching TRBD1. This CDR3 is 18 amino acids long. Germline assignment: CDR1 SGHDT and CDR2 YYEEEE. V was pared by 4 bases and J by 5 bases, with 19 bases of the junction left unmatched. CDR3 region: CASSPEGTGPRRRDEQYF. The CDR3, as DNA: TGTGCCAGCAGCCCCGAGGGGACAGGGCCTCGACGGCGAGACGAGCAGTACTTC.